This section outlines one TCR beta chain sequence together with its context. Its antigen is not yet known. Base quality data are lacking; no much larger clone is found one base away. All of the isolated RNA was reverse transcribed with the High Capacity cDNA Reverse Transcription Kit, so expressed TCRB transcripts were sequenced. Naive, central memory and regulatory T cell samples underwent deep immunoSEQ sequencing, averaging about 3.57 million total reads per sample. After sorted cells were lysed in RLT buffer, RNA was extracted with DNase-treated RNeasy Micro or Mini kits, with the choice depending on cell number. To prevent cross-contamination, each cell subset was processed individually, whereas patient and healthy donor samples were processed jointly. Using the immunoSEQ multiplex PCR, TCRB sequences were amplified from cDNA into 87-bp fragments spanning the CDR3 region. The amplicons were sequenced using the Illumina HiSeq platform. Concerning the study's data processing: Synthetic template baselines were used to correct PCR bias computationally, reads within Hamming distance 2 were collapsed together, and singletons that could not be merged were discarded. Reads were aligned against IMGT so that V, D and J genes, CDR3 length and insertions or deletions at six rearrangement sites could be assigned. Within each subset, clonotype counts were normalized to the number of sorted cells before true diversity and Gini coefficients were calculated with the tcR R package. The overlap coefficient, calculated on TCRB nucleotide sequences, was used to measure repertoire sharing. Out-of-frame TCRB sequences from naive cells were analyzed to stand in for the pre-selection repertoire. Imported from immuneACCESS, the table was reduced by TCRdb to in-frame sequences with V and J called. These copies leave out some clones; in studies compared against another copy, an unresolved V gene accounts for under half, and the cause of the remainder is not known. That table gives V, J and clone size, and the DNA gave D and trimming. The sample table holds under 350,000 clones, of which 14% were seen once. 0.017% of the sample lies in the top ten.

The CDR3 runs 13 amino acids, cysteine and phenylalanine included. Just CDR3 DNA is preserved here, 39 bases in frame from base 1. V is pared back by 3 bases and J by 6 bases, with 9 bases lying between the germline termini. CDR1 and CDR2 are read off the germline V gene as KGHSH and LQKENI. The data were taken from a study of beta chain features in type 1 diabetes (dated by TCRdb to the late 2010s). At the level of the whole study: No differences in mean age, gender distribution, total cell number or subset yield were found between patients and healthy donors. The study compared the TCRB repertoires of sorted circulating CD4+ T cell subsets in recently diagnosed type 1 diabetes patients with those in matched healthy donors. Regulatory and stem cell-like memory subsets were isolated from only 8 patients and roughly eight healthy donors, whereas naive and central memory subsets came from all 28 donors. A total of 107,917,701 sorted cells were examined across all samples, and the number of cells per subset was strongly correlated with RNA yield. Beyond this particular receptor, the publication reports: Patients with type 1 diabetes made fewer insertions and deleted more nucleotides at VDJ recombination sites, implying thymic rearrangement abnormalities. Because the HLA sub-analyses included only small numbers of individuals, any influence of HLA type on TCRB rearrangement was left unresolved. The naive, central memory and regulatory TCRB repertoires appeared to resemble one another more closely among patients than among healthy donors. PCR might favor shorter templates, but patient and control samples were amplified and corrected together, so any skew would affect both groups equally. Because cDNA rather than genomic DNA was sequenced, highly expressing activated cells could have been over-represented, although no difference in activation and CD3 levels was found between groups. Type 1 diabetes patients showed a moderate but significant shortening of TCRB CDR3 length in all four CD4+ subsets.

From each donor, a single peripheral blood sample of about 100 mL on average was drawn into heparinised tubes. A BD FACSAria II and a panel including CD45RO, CCR7, CD25, CD127, CD95 and CD27 were used to sort naive, central memory, regulatory and stem cell-like memory CD4+ T cells. Purity was above 98% for every sorted population. PBMCs were isolated immediately by Lymphoprep density gradient centrifugation and stained directly without culture. To minimize batch effects, samples were stained and sorted in pairs, one healthy donor with one patient per experiment. The receptor was derived from a man aged 30 to 45 with type 1 diabetes. The chain was built from TRBV18 and TRBJ1-5, with TRBD1 tentatively as D gene (5 bases match). Source material: naive CD4+ T cells from blood. The sample's cell subset or site label, decoded: true naive CD4+ T cells. The nucleotide sequence is TGTGCCAGCTCACCGCAGGGCTCTCAGCCCCAGCATTTT. It translates as CASSPQGSQPQHF.